Given below is one T cell receptor beta chain in context. This clone was observed once. What antigen it recognizes has not been identified. No base qualities exist here, and no much larger clone lies one base off it. At the junction V is shortened by 2 bases and J by 6 bases, with 14 bases in between. Including the terminal cysteine and phenylalanine, the CDR3 comprises 14 residues. CDR3 DNA is the only sequence kept; it has 42 bases, read in frame from the first base. Reading the germline V gene gives CDR1 SGHDT and CDR2 YYEEEE. Taken with the paper, the label for time point translates to: baseline before first vaccination. Vaccinee samples were obtained from the UK trials COV001 and COV002, which included a single-blind randomized controlled phase 2/3 trial of AZD1222 (ChAdOx1 nCoV-19) in healthy adults. Trial participant PBMC samples were collected at day 0 and day 28 after the second dose for TCRbeta chain sequencing.

This sample is part of a study of T cell responses to AZD1222 COVID-19 vaccine (TCRdb year 2021). Some background on the complete study: Because spike-specific TCR depth and breadth did not differ between the two schedules, AZD1222 recipients who got a second dose at roughly 4 weeks were pooled with those who got a second dose at roughly 12 weeks. A total of approximately 250 trial participants underwent TCR sequencing, of whom nearly 210 had received two doses of AZD1222 and some 26 had received two doses of the MenACWY control vaccine. Trial participants were enrolled by age into subgroups of 18-55, 56-69 and 70-plus years, and around 150, 29 and 61 TCR-sequenced participants, respectively, were included in these subgroups. Results and caveats for the whole study, not just this receptor: Participants were mostly white British, with more females than males. The authors suggested clonal diversity may have been underestimated. The 56-69-year group was small, and its depth increase did not reach significance, likely because of low power. Reportedly, almost half of the unique spike-specific TCRs recognized epitopes lying outside the regions that are mutated in the B.1.351 and B.1.1.7 variants. After two AZD1222 doses, spike-specific TCR breadth and depth were significantly higher than at day 0 and than in MenACWY recipients. Because no samples from the day 14 peak response were available, repertoires could be characterized only after the peak T cell response. Conclusions about previously exposed vaccinees are limited because only 6 or 7 AZD1222 recipients were SARS-CoV-2 seropositive at baseline. The whole spike protein was spanned by vaccine-associated CD4 TCRs, and dominant responses were seen in regions 160-218 and 743-854.

The CDR3 regions of human TCRbeta chains were subjected to immunosequencing. The study's own analysis went as follows. TCRs in the repertoires were matched against a reference library of SARS-CoV-2-specific TCRs that had been generated with the MIRA antigen-specificity platform. Breadth was defined as the fraction of unique TCRs that were SARS-CoV-2-associated, and depth was defined as the fraction of total T cells that were SARS-CoV-2-associated. Using the MIRA data, each spike-specific TCR was assigned both to the spike region to which the TCR was reactive and to a CD4 or CD8 class. Log10-transformed breadth and depth values were compared by one-way ANOVA with Sidak's multiple comparisons tests. In its TCRdb copy, this immuneACCESS table keeps in-frame sequences only and misses some clones. Where compared with another copy, unresolved V genes explain less than half of these, and the others have no known cause. The V and J calls and clone size were taken over from that table, and D and trimming were inferred from the DNA. The sample table records about 150,000 clones; roughly 92% of these occur just once. The ten largest clones take up more than 1.5% of the sample.

The rearranged chain carries TRBV5-6 and TRBJ1-2, with the D gene uncertain. Sequenced here: peripheral blood, sampled on day 0 of AZD1222 vaccination. This sequence originates from an adult in good health. Read as DNA, the sequence is TGTGCCAGCAGCTTTTGGCTCCCCGGGAATGGCTACACCTTC. Its protein reads: CASSFWLPGNGYTF. Beyond the CDR3, the reference TRBV5-6 and TRBJ1-2 genes provide the residues; the full variable domain reads: DAGVTQSPTHLIKTRGQQVTLRCSPKSGHDTVSWYQQALGQGPQFIFQYYEEEERQRGNFPDRFSGHQFPNYSSELNVNALLLGDSALYLCASSFWLPGNGYTFGSGTRLTVV.